A single sample is the source of the 18 T cell receptor beta chains below, sequenced in a study of blood T cells in healthy people across ages. Combining a sample-barcoded 5' primer with a J-beta primer mix, a second PCR ran for roughly 6 to 12 cycles. TCRdb ran MiXCR on the 5' RACE reads and lists one entry per CDR3 protein. The table shows fewer than 1,200,000 distinct CDR3 sequences, with 20% to 25% occurring only once. This same sample was also taken into another study, of T cells of mothers and their children.

Sequencing was carried out using blood. The receptors here all came from a girl aged 2 to 10 in good health.

The V and J genes are TRBV12-5 and TRBJ2-7; D is uncertain. The CDR3 loop spans 16 amino acids. In germline, CDR1 is LGHNT, CDR2 FRNRAP. V lost 1 base and J lost 1, with 14 bases in between. This CDR3 is CASGLAGTQTSYEQYF. The CDR3 bases are TGTGCTAGTGGTTTGGCAGGCACGCAAACTTCCTACGAGCAGTACTTC.

The chain carries TRBV7-6 and TRBJ2-5; D might be TRBD2 (5 bases). This CDR3 is built from 15 residues. Per the germline V gene, CDR1 is SGHVS and CDR2 is FNYEAQ. The V and J ends lost 5 bases and 3 bases respectively, with 16 bases between them. The CDR3 here is CASSATRTGKETQYF. The DNA for the CDR3 is TGTGCCAGCAGCGCGACGCGGACGGGGAAAGAGACCCAGTACTTC. The entire variable domain, with the rest obtained from reference TRBV7-6 and TRBJ2-5, is as follows: GAGVSQSPRYKVTKRGQDVALRCDPISGHVSLYWYRQALGQGPEFLTYFNYEAQQDKSGLPNDRFSAERPEGSISTLTIQRTEQRDSAMYRCASSATRTGKETQYFGPGTRLLVL.

This clonotype turned up a few times. The chain uses TRBV10-3 and TRBJ1-2, with D unresolved. The CDR3 extends over 13 amino acids. CDR1 ENHRY and CDR2 SYGVKD come from the germline V gene. Trimming removed 8 bases from V and 3 bases from J, with 13 bases in between. The DNA for the CDR3 is TGTGCCATCTCTGGAGGGATAGACTATGGCTACACCTTC. Translated, it gives CAISGGIDYGYTF.

The chain links TRBV20-1 to TRBJ2-4; D possibly uses TRBD1 or TRBD2 (5 bases each). V gave up 1 base and J gave up 7 bases, with 11 bases separating them. The CDR3 is 13 amino acids. The germline V gene has CDR1 DFQATT and CDR2 SNEGSKA (reference sequence). As DNA, the CDR3 is TGCAGTGCTAGAGGGGCAGGGAGCAACATTCAGTACTTC. This codes for CSARGAGSNIQYF.

The V and J genes are TRBV27 and TRBJ1-3; D may be TRBD1 (5 bases). Germline V gives CDR1 MNHEY, CDR2 SMNVEV (reference sequence). The CDR3 sequence is 15 residues long. V was cut by 6 bases and J by 2 bases, with 14 bases left in between. CDR3 in amino acids: CASSISGTAGNTIYF. In DNA, the CDR3 is TGTGCCAGCAGCATTTCCGGGACGGCTGGAAACACCATATATTTT.

V gene TRBV12-3 or TRBV12-4 combines with J gene TRBJ2-3; 7 bases are shared with TRBD1. This CDR3 has 17 amino acids. V trimming: 2 bases; J trimming: 2 bases; junction bases outside the gene matches: 10. CDR3 in amino acids: CASSLIMGTVDTDTQYF. The CDR3 coding sequence is TGTGCCAGCAGTTTAATCATGGGGACAGTAGACACAGATACGCAGTATTTT.

CDR3 sequence (DNA): TGTGCCAGCAGCTTGGTCGGGGAGGGACTGACTCGGTGGGATGAAAAACTGTTTTTT. This gives the protein CASSLVGEGLTRWDEKLFF. The chain combines TRBV7-9 with TRBJ1-4, with D tentatively TRBD1 (5 bases). This CDR3 contains 19 residues. The V and J ends lost 3 bases and 6 bases respectively, with 26 bases between them. Looked up from germline, CDR1 is SEHNR and CDR2 is FQNEAQ (reference sequence).

This clonotype was observed once. J is TRBJ2-5 and V is TRBV9, with D possibly being TRBD1 (6 bases). The CDR3 consists of 17 residues. V was trimmed by 4 bases and J by 5 bases, leaving 24 bases between them. CDR1 SGDLS and CDR2 YYNGEE come from the germline V gene. The CDR3 region has the DNA TGTGCCAGCAGCCTCGGCAGGGGCATCTTCAAGGGGGAGACCCAGTACTTC. Its translation is CASSLGRGIFKGETQYF.

This sequence joins TRBV20-1 and TRBJ2-7, with D perhaps matching TRBD1 (5 bases). V lost 6 bases and J 5 bases, leaving 20 bases between the germline ends. The CDR3 has 14 residues. CDR1 and CDR2 (germline): DFQATT, SNEGSKA (reference sequence). The CDR3 sequence: CSAKGQKLRNEQYF. The DNA of the CDR3 is TGCAGTGCCAAGGGGCAAAAACTGAGGAACGAGCAGTACTTC.

V and J are TRBV3-1 and TRBJ1-1; no clear D gene. CDR1 is LGHDT and CDR2 is YNNKEL in the germline V gene (reference sequence). Trimming shortened V by 4 bases and J by 5 bases, and 14 bases separated the two germline ends. The CDR3 is 14 amino acids. The CDR3 reads CASSPIGGETEAFF. The CDR3, as DNA: TGTGCCAGCAGCCCAATTGGTGGGGAAACTGAAGCTTTCTTT.

This clonotype was counted between two and nine times. V is TRBV18 and J is TRBJ1-2; TRBD1 aligns across 8 bases. V trimming: 6 bases; J trimming: 0 bases; junction bases outside the gene matches: 12. Germline V CDR1 and CDR2: KGHSH, LQKENI. CDR3 size: 17 residues. The CDR3 DNA reads TGTGCCAGCTCTCACCCCGGGACAGGCCTCTCTAACTATGGCTACACCTTC. It encodes CASSHPGTGLSNYGYTF.

This clonotype has only a few counts. The chain uses TRBV27 and TRBJ1-4, with D possibly matching TRBD1 (5 bases). CDR1 is MNHEY, CDR2 SMNVEV, per germline (reference sequence). Trimming shortened V by 5 bases and J by 8 bases, and 18 bases separated the two germline ends. This CDR3 region has 15 residues. The CDR3 region is CASSDTPGFYEKLFF. In nucleotides, the CDR3 is TGTGCCAGCAGTGACACCCCAGGGTTTTACGAAAAACTGTTTTTT. Looking up the rest from reference TRBV27 and TRBJ1-4 gives the full variable domain: EAQVTQNPRYLITVTGKKLTVTCSQNMNHEYMSWYRQDPGLGLRQIYYSMNVEVTDKGDVPEGYKVSRKEKRNFPLILESPSPNQTSLYFCASSDTPGFYEKLFFGSGTQLSVL.

The rearrangement uses TRBV7-9 and TRBJ1-3; D is undetermined. Per the germline V gene, CDR1 is SEHNR and CDR2 is FQNEAQ (reference sequence). The CDR3 length is 17 residues. Trimming removed 5 bases at V and 0 bases at J, with 17 bases between. Here the CDR3 DNA reads TGTGCCAGCAGCCTGAGGACCGGGTCACTCTCTGGAAACACCATATATTTT. Protein: CASSLRTGSLSGNTIYF.

V usage is TRBV9 and J usage is TRBJ2-1, with TRBD2 matching over 7 bases. CDR3 length: 16 amino acids. Per germline, CDR1 SGDLS and CDR2 YYNGEE. V shed 0 bases and J 3 bases; nucleotides not matched to a gene: 6. CDR3 DNA: TGTGCCAGCAGCGTAGCTCAGGCTAGCGGCTACAATGAGCAGTTCTTC. Amino acids: CASSVAQASGYNEQFF.

The sample holds a few counts of this clonotype. This chain uses TRBV7-2 with TRBJ2-2, with D possibly called TRBD1 or TRBD2 (5 bases each). Trimming left V 8 bases short and J 5 bases short, with 15 bases between. The V gene's germline CDR1 is SGHTA and CDR2 FQGNSA. The CDR3 consists of 14 residues. CDR3 loop: CASQQEGRTGELFF. The CDR3 region has the DNA TGTGCCAGCCAACAAGAGGGACGGACCGGGGAGCTGTTTTTT.

Only one count was recorded for this clonotype. The chain couples TRBV12-3 or TRBV12-4 to TRBJ2-5, with a possible D match to TRBD2 (6 bases). There are 13 residues in the CDR3. Between the trimmed V and J ends, which lost 5 bases and 5 bases, there was a span of 12 bases. DNA of the CDR3: TGTGCCAGCAGTCGTACTAGCTGGGAGACCCAGTACTTC. The encoded protein is CASSRTSWETQYF.

The gene calls are TRBV7-2 and TRBJ1-1; D is uncertain. Germline CDR1 reads SGHTA; CDR2 reads FQGNSA. CDR3 length: 14 residues. V was clipped by 7 bases and J by 4 bases, with 16 bases between them. CDR3 sequence reads: CASTPLAGFTEAFF. In DNA form, the CDR3 reads TGTGCCAGCACCCCACTAGCGGGGTTCACTGAAGCTTTCTTT.

CDR3 bases: TGCAGTGCAGGGACTAGCGGGGGGGCCTGGGAGACCCAGTACTTC. Residues: CSAGTSGGAWETQYF. The genes are TRBV20-1 and TRBJ2-5, with TRBD2 matching over 16 bases. V was pared by 6 bases and J by 5 bases, with 6 bases of the junction left unmatched. The CDR3 runs 15 residues. CDR1 is DFQATT and CDR2 is SNEGSKA in the germline V gene (reference sequence).